This entry concerns a single T cell receptor beta chain. The germline CDR1 and CDR2 sequences are SGHRS and YFSETQ. This CDR3 has 16 amino acids. The ends lost 3 bases at V and 3 bases at J; junction bases unmatched: 10. These data originate in a study of molecular identifiers for immune sequencing clone quantification. TCRdb reprocessed the PCR reads with MiXCR, giving one entry per CDR3 protein. The sample includes over 550,000 distinct CDR3 sequences, about 25% of them seen just once. The genes are TRBV5-1 and TRBJ2-5; 8 bases map to TRBD2. The sequence derives from a human donor in good health. Some libraries in this study had Jurkat cell RNA spiked in. Sample: naive CD8+ T cells from blood, with Jurkat cell RNA spiked in. Stated subset: FACS-sorted CD8+CD4-CCR7+CD45RA+ naive T cells. The CDR3 DNA is TGCGCCAGCAGCTCCTTTGACGGGGGGGCAGAAGAGACCCAGTACTTC. Translating it yields CASSSFDGGAEETQYF.